One and the same sample provided the 30 T cell receptor beta chains below, sequenced in a study of T cells after yellow fever vaccination. One entry per CDR3 protein, called by TCRdb with MiXCR from the 5' RACE reads. The sample lists about 150,000 distinct CDR3 sequences, 5.5% to 7.5% occurring once. The specimen was CD4+ T cells sorted from PBMCs, collected on the day of the first yellow fever vaccination. The receptors here all came from a man aged 18-30 years who received the YFV17D yellow fever vaccine.

The chain combines TRBV5-1 with TRBJ2-4; 10 positions match TRBD1. The CDR3 consists of 14 residues. Germline lookup yields CDR1 SGHRS and CDR2 YFSETQ. With V trimmed by 2 bases and J by 8 bases, 4 bases remained unmatched. The CDR3 sequence is CASSLDRGHYIQYF. CDR3 in DNA: TGCGCCAGCAGCTTAGACAGGGGGCATTACATTCAGTACTTC. Full variable domain (rest looked up from reference TRBV5-1 and TRBJ2-4): KAGVTQTPRYLIKTRGQQVTLSCSPISGHRSVSWYQQTPGQGLQFLFEYFSETQRNKGNFPGRFSGRQFSNSRSEMNVSTLELGDSALYLCASSLDRGHYIQYFGAGTRLSVL.

In this sample, this clonotype turned up many times. The chain is built from TRBV5-1 and TRBJ1-1; 7 bases align to TRBD1. The J segment lost 3 bases and the V segment lost 1 base, leaving 6 bases of the junction unmatched. The germline gives CDR1 SGHRS, CDR2 YFSETQ. This CDR3 is built from 15 residues. For the CDR3, the DNA is TGCGCCAGCAGCTTGTGGACAGGTACGGACACTGAAGCTTTCTTT. Its translation is CASSLWTGTDTEAFF.

For this clonotype: A read error may be the cause here, since a much bigger clone is one base away. This chain connects TRBV7-2 to TRBJ1-1; no firm D call. V lost 4 bases and J 7 bases, leaving 13 bases between the germline ends. There are 13 residues in the CDR3. Germline lookup yields CDR1 SGHTA and CDR2 FQGNSA. CDR3 sequence: CASSSGMFNEAFF. The CDR3 nucleotides read TGTGCCAGCAGCTCGGGGATGTTTAATGAAGCTTTCTTT. Drawing the rest from reference TRBV7-2 and TRBJ1-1, the complete variable domain is GAGVSQSPSNKVTEKGKDVELRCDPISGHTALYWYRQSLGQGLEFLIYFQGNSAPDKSGLPSDRFSAERTGGSVSTLTIQRTQQEDSAVYLCASSSGMFNEAFFGQGTRLTVV.

This clonotype was seen ten or more times. The chain uses TRBV12-3 or TRBV12-4 and TRBJ2-7, with TRBD2 matching 9 bases. V shed 6 bases, J shed 7 bases, and the junction held 7 bases outside the gene matches. This CDR3 contains 13 residues. This CDR3 is CASRQAGGREQYF. CDR3 bases: TGTGCCAGCAGACAGGCGGGGGGGCGTGAGCAGTACTTC.

This clonotype has a count of ten or more. V usage is TRBV20-1 and J usage is TRBJ2-5; no clear D. The germline CDR1 and CDR2 sequences are DFQATT and SNEGSKA (reference sequence). This CDR3 region has 12 residues. Between the trimmed V and J ends, which lost 0 bases and 4 bases, there was a span of 6 bases. CDR3 amino acids: CSARDWRETQYF. The CDR3 region has the DNA TGCAGTGCTAGAGACTGGAGAGAGACCCAGTACTTC.

The chain joins TRBV7-8 to TRBJ2-1, with D unresolved. This CDR3 comprises 16 residues. The germline V gene encodes CDR1 SGHVS and CDR2 FQNEAQ. The V end lost 4 bases, the J end lost 2 bases, and 15 bases lay between the germline ends. The CDR3 loop is CASSSLPPPTYNEQFF. The CDR3 coding sequence is TGTGCCAGCAGCTCTCTCCCCCCCCCCACCTACAATGAGCAGTTCTTC.

The chain is built from TRBV12-3 or TRBV12-4 and TRBJ2-6; perhaps TRBD1 as D (5 bases). The CDR3 runs 15 residues. V lost 7 bases to trimming and J lost 4 bases, with 14 bases between them. The CDR3 here is CASTVGARGANVLTF. DNA of the CDR3: TGTGCCAGCACCGTAGGGGCGCGGGGGGCCAACGTCCTGACTTTC.

This clonotype has ten or more counts. CDR3 DNA sequence: TGTGCCAGCAATCCGGCAGGGCTTAATTCACCCCTCCACTTT. Its protein is CASNPAGLNSPLHF. V and J are TRBV6-5 and TRBJ1-6, with D tentatively TRBD1 (5 bases). The CDR3 consists of 14 residues. The V gene's germline CDR1 is MNHEY and CDR2 SVGAGI. Trimming stripped 7 bases from V and 6 bases from J, with 13 bases between.

This clonotype was counted at least ten times. This sequence joins TRBV6-5 and TRBJ2-3, with no clear D. Germline V gene data show CDR1 as MNHEY and CDR2 as SVGAGI. The ends were cut back, 0 bases at V and 4 bases at J, with 17 bases in the middle. The CDR3 totals 17 residues. CDR3 amino acids: CASSYSIPGPLPDTQYF. CDR3 DNA sequence: TGTGCCAGCAGTTACTCGATACCTGGACCCCTTCCAGATACGCAGTATTTT.

The chain combines TRBV7-2 with TRBJ1-2; no reliable D call. Trimming removed 1 base at V and 7 bases at J, with 13 bases between. The CDR3 is 14 residues long. CDR1 is SGHTA and CDR2 is FQGNSA in the germline V gene. CDR3: CASSLELGAGGYTF. DNA of the CDR3: TGTGCCAGCAGCTTAGAGTTAGGTGCGGGTGGCTACACCTTC.

The chain couples TRBV18 to TRBJ2-4; D remains unclear. Germline-derived CDR1 and CDR2 are KGHSH and LQKENI. V lost 3 bases and J lost 1, with 10 bases in between. CDR3 size: 15 residues. The CDR3 loop reads CASSPMAGAKNIQYF. Here the CDR3 DNA reads TGTGCCAGCTCACCGATGGCCGGGGCCAAAAACATTCAGTACTTC.

This clonotype was counted many times. The V call is TRBV5-1, the J call TRBJ2-5; D might be TRBD2 (5 bases). The CDR3 is made up of 10 amino acids. Germline loops: CDR1 SGHRS, CDR2 YFSETQ. Trimming shortened V by 7 bases and J by 4 bases, and 5 bases separated the two germline ends. CDR3 DNA: TGCGCCAGCGGAGGAGAGACCCAGTACTTC. This sequence encodes CASGGETQYF.

This clonotype was observed many times. The chain uses TRBV29-1 and TRBJ1-1; D is unclear. Germline CDR1 SQVTM, CDR2 ANQGSEA. The ends were cut back, 3 bases at V and 4 bases at J, with 9 bases in the middle. The CDR3 consists of 12 residues. DNA for the CDR3: TGCAGCGTTGATTGGGAGGGCACTGAAGCTTTCTTT. Amino acid sequence: CSVDWEGTEAFF. The full variable domain, rest sourced from reference TRBV29-1 and TRBJ1-1, is SAVISQKPSRDICQRGTSLTIQCQVDSQVTMMFWYRQQPGQSLTLIATANQGSEATYESGFVIDKFPISRPNLTFSTLTVSNMSPEDSSIYLCSVDWEGTEAFFGQGTRLTVV.

The genes are TRBV20-1 and TRBJ2-7; tentatively, D is TRBD1 (6 bases). This CDR3 has 14 amino acids. With 3 bases removed from V and 3 bases from J, the gap between germline ends came to 15 bases. Germline-derived CDR1 and CDR2 are DFQATT and SNEGSKA (reference sequence). This chain's CDR3 is CSASRGHGVYEQYF. Written as DNA, the CDR3 is TGCAGTGCTAGTAGGGGACATGGAGTCTACGAGCAGTACTTC.

In its sample, this clonotype was seen many times. The CDR3 DNA reads as TGCGCCAGCAGCTTGGGGGACTTGGAGACCCAGTACTTC. Protein product: CASSLGDLETQYF. This sequence joins TRBV5-1 and TRBJ2-5, with D possibly TRBD2 on 6 matching bases. The CDR3 totals 13 residues. V was pared by 0 bases and J by 5 bases, with 8 bases between. Per germline, CDR1 SGHRS and CDR2 YFSETQ.

This clonotype was seen ten or more times. This chain connects TRBV12-3 or TRBV12-4 to TRBJ1-1; D is uncertain. V lost 10 bases and J lost 4, with 10 bases in between. The CDR3 covers 11 residues. The DNA for the CDR3 is TGTGCCACCCTCCAGTTCACTGAAGCTTTCTTT. This sequence encodes CATLQFTEAFF.

In its sample, this clonotype was seen a few times. This rearrangement joins TRBV28 to TRBJ2-1; a weak D match, TRBD2 (5 bases). Per germline, CDR1 MDHEN and CDR2 SYDVKM. The V end lost 6 bases, the J end lost 8 bases, and 14 bases lay between the germline ends. The CDR3 loop spans 13 amino acids. In nucleotides, the CDR3 is TGTGCCAGCAGGCCCCGGGGTTTGCATGAGCAGTTCTTC. This translates into CASRPRGLHEQFF.

This clonotype showed up just a few times. J is TRBJ2-3 and V is TRBV5-1; D unresolved. V was pared by 4 bases and J by 0 bases, with 12 bases between. Germline values: CDR1 SGHRS, CDR2 YFSETQ. This CDR3 is 15 amino acids long. CDR3 nucleotide sequence: TGCGCCAGCAGCCTTGCTGTCGGAAGCACAGATACGCAGTATTTT. Encoded protein: CASSLAVGSTDTQYF.

This clonotype was counted many times. The J gene is TRBJ1-2, the V gene TRBV5-6, with a weak D call TRBD1 (6 bases). This CDR3 has 13 amino acids. V lost 2 bases and J lost 8, with 13 bases in between. Germline assignment: CDR1 SGHDT and CDR2 YYEEEE. Here the CDR3 DNA reads TGTGCCAGCAGCTTACAGGGTAGAGGGGGCTACACCTTC. Its protein is CASSLQGRGGYTF. The full variable domain, with the rest looked up from reference TRBV5-6 and TRBJ1-2, is DAGVTQSPTHLIKTRGQQVTLRCSPKSGHDTVSWYQQALGQGPQFIFQYYEEEERQRGNFPDRFSGHQFPNYSSELNVNALLLGDSALYLCASSLQGRGGYTFGSGTRLTVV.

The sample holds many counts of this clonotype. The J gene is TRBJ2-5, the V gene TRBV5-1; D gene unclear. V dropped 5 bases and J dropped 5 bases, with 10 bases sitting between them. This CDR3 is 12 amino acids long. Germline V gene sequence: CDR1 SGHRS, CDR2 YFSETQ. CDR3 amino acids: CASSNTWETQYF. In DNA, the CDR3 is TGCGCCAGCAGTAATACCTGGGAGACCCAGTACTTC. Variable domain in full (rest from reference TRBV5-1 and TRBJ2-5): KAGVTQTPRYLIKTRGQQVTLSCSPISGHRSVSWYQQTPGQGLQFLFEYFSETQRNKGNFPGRFSGRQFSNSRSEMNVSTLELGDSALYLCASSNTWETQYFGPGTRLLVL.

CDR3 nucleotide sequence: TGTGCCAGCAGCCCGAGGACAGGGTCAGATACGCAGTATTTT. Residues: CASSPRTGSDTQYF. The chain carries TRBV7-2 and TRBJ2-3; 8 nucleotides align to TRBD1. Germline V lookup: CDR1 SGHTA, CDR2 FQGNSA. Unmatched junction bases numbered 5, after V lost 5 bases and J lost 4 bases. CDR3 length: 14 residues.

This clonotype has a count of ten or more. The rearrangement joins TRBV7-2 to TRBJ2-7; 7 bases map to TRBD2. The V gene's germline CDR1 is SGHTA and CDR2 FQGNSA. The CDR3 is 14 residues long. V shed 1 base, J shed 4 bases, and the junction held 4 bases outside the gene matches. CDR3: CASSLGEGLYEQYF. The CDR3 bases are TGTGCCAGCAGCTTAGGGGAGGGGTTGTACGAGCAGTACTTC.

In this sample, this clonotype turned up many times. The rearrangement uses TRBV7-2 and TRBJ2-2, with D perhaps TRBD1 (6 bases). Germline V CDR1 and CDR2: SGHTA, FQGNSA. V was clipped by 5 bases and J by 6 bases, with 13 bases between them. The CDR3 covers 14 residues. CDR3 coding DNA: TGTGCCAGCAGCCTAGGACAGCACGCCGGGGAGCTGTTTTTT. It translates to CASSLGQHAGELFF.

In the case of this clonotype: A single base separates this from a much larger clone, so it may be a read error. This rearrangement joins TRBV7-2 to TRBJ2-1, with D maybe TRBD2 (6 bases). This CDR3 has 15 residues. Germline V gene lookup returns CDR1 SGHTA and CDR2 FQGNSA. The CDR3 DNA sequence: TGTGACAGCAGCCCCGTGCGGGGTTTGGTCAATGAGCAGTTCTTC. It specifies CDSSPVRGLVNEQFF.

This clonotype has a count of ten or more. The CDR3 bases are TGTGCCAGCAGCTTACAGGGGAATACACCCCTCCACTTT. Translated: CASSLQGNTPLHF. The V and J genes are TRBV7-9 and TRBJ1-6, with D perhaps matching TRBD1 (6 bases). The CDR3 sequence is 13 residues long. V was trimmed by 2 bases and J by 11 bases, leaving 10 bases between them. CDR1 is SEHNR and CDR2 is FQNEAQ in the germline V gene (reference sequence).

V is TRBV4-2 and J is TRBJ2-5, with 8 positions matching TRBD1. J was trimmed by 4 bases and V by 3 bases; bases with no gene match: 4. This CDR3 has 14 amino acids. Germline assignment: CDR1 LGHNA and CDR2 YNFKEQ. In DNA form, the CDR3 reads TGTGCCAGCAGCCACTTCAGGGGGCCAGAGACCCAGTACTTC. It codes for CASSHFRGPETQYF.

This chain connects TRBV24-1 to TRBJ2-3, with 9 nucleotides matching TRBD2. The CDR3 loop spans 16 amino acids. The J segment lost 3 bases and the V segment lost 5 bases, leaving 8 bases of the junction unmatched. Germline loops: CDR1 KGHDR, CDR2 SFDVKD. The CDR3 here is CATSAFGAGGTDTQYF. Written as DNA, the CDR3 is TGTGCCACCAGTGCCTTCGGAGCGGGGGGTACAGATACGCAGTATTTT.

This clonotype was seen at least ten times. The chain is built from TRBV7-3 and TRBJ2-7, with D unclear. Deletions cut 5 bases from V and 6 bases from J, with 14 bases between. The CDR3 covers 13 residues. The germline V gene has CDR1 SGHTA and CDR2 FQGTGA. The CDR3 bases are TGTGCCAGCAGCGCATCGCGGTCCAGCGAGCAGTACTTC. This translates into CASSASRSSEQYF.

This clonotype was picked up a small number of times. The chain joins TRBV7-2 to TRBJ2-5, with TRBD2 matching 10 bases. This CDR3 region has 17 residues. V trimming: 1 base; J trimming: 5 bases; junction bases outside the gene matches: 10. Looked up from germline, CDR1 is SGHTA and CDR2 is FQGNSA. As DNA, the CDR3 is TGTGCCAGCAGCTTAGTAGGCAGCGGGGGGGCCAGGGAGACCCAGTACTTC. Protein product: CASSLVGSGGARETQYF.

This clonotype was observed many times. The CDR3 spells CASSLGTSGDSDTQYF. CDR3 sequence (DNA): TGCGCCAGCAGCTTGGGGACTAGCGGGGATTCAGATACGCAGTATTTT. The chain recombines TRBV5-1 with TRBJ2-3, with 12 positions matching TRBD2. The V segment lost 0 bases and the J segment 4 bases; nucleotides outside the gene matches: 3. Germline CDR1 and CDR2: SGHRS and YFSETQ. The CDR3 runs 16 residues.